This TCR beta chain was found in a study of T cell responses to AZD1222 COVID-19 vaccine. In the study overall: Second-dose intervals of approximately 4 or approximately 12 weeks were pooled.

Regarding this clone: No antigen is known for it.

Measured with immunoSEQ multiplex PCR; TCRdb has only the in-frame clones, and not every one. The sample holds 120,000 or so clones; approximately 90% are singletons and the top ten take more than 6%. Deletions cut 2 bases from V and 4 bases from J, with 8 bases between. The CDR3 spans 13 residues. CDR1 is LGHDT, CDR2 YNNKEL, per germline (reference sequence). Study-level findings and limits: Spike as a whole was targeted by vaccine-associated CD4 TCRs, dominant at 160-218 and 743-854. Clonal diversity was possibly underestimated; the donors were predominantly white British and more often female. Repertoires were obtained solely post-peak T cell response.

The sequencing used peripheral blood, collected on day 0 of AZD1222 vaccination. The clonotype originates from an adult in good health. The chain recombines TRBV3-1 (or the pseudogene TRBV3-2) with TRBJ1-2; D remains ambiguous. The CDR3 region is CASSQRGSYGYTF. CDR3 coding DNA: TGTGCCAGCAGCCAACGGGGAAGCTATGGCTACACCTTC.